Given below is one T cell receptor beta chain in context. Libraries were prepared by immunoSEQ multiplex PCR; TCRdb keeps only in-frame clonotypes and omits some of them. Found here are about 40,000 clones, 75% to 80% of them singletons; the top ten hold about a quarter. The data were obtained in a study of radiotherapy plus CTLA-4 blockade in lung cancer. Germline CDR1 MRHNA, CDR2 SNTAGT. This CDR3 region has 11 residues. Trimming removed 11 bases from V and 6 bases from J, with 13 bases in between. The TCR sequence derives from a human donor with non-small cell lung cancer that progressed on radiotherapy plus ipilimumab. The sample consisted of peripheral blood, taken from a patient treated with radiotherapy plus ipilimumab. The gene calls are TRBV6-4 and TRBJ1-2; D is possibly TRBD1 (5 bases). The CDR3 DNA reads as TGTGCCCCCCCCCAGGGCGATGGCTACACCTTC. Protein sequence: CAPPQGDGYTF.